A selection of T cell receptor beta chains follows, all from one sample in a study of blood T cell repertoires in COVID-19. Generated by immunoSEQ multiplex PCR, the TCRdb table keeps only in-frame clones and is missing some. The data contain under 150,000 clones, around four fifths of them seen just once; the ten biggest clones take up more than 20%. The sequenced sample consisted of peripheral blood. These receptors all stem from a human donor in a cohort sampled during active COVID-19. Both conserved end residues are part of each CDR3. A D gene is named only where the DNA matches it firmly. Size is omitted from some rows. Given values are once, few, many or a class for expanded clones.

size: -
V: TRBV30
D: TRBD1
J: TRBJ1-5
CDR3: CAWSGRDRGLSGNQPQHF
DNA: TGTGCCTGGAGTGGCCGGGACAGGGGGCTTTCGGGCAATCAGCCCCAGCATTTT

size: many
V: TRBV29-1
D: -
J: TRBJ2-2
CDR3: CSVVHSSTGELFF
DNA: TGCAGCGTTGTTCACTCATCGACCGGGGAGCTGTTTTTT

size: -
V: TRBV28
D: -
J: TRBJ1-3
CDR3: CASSRLRRNGNTIYF
DNA: TGTGCCAGCAGTAGACTTCGGAGGAATGGAAACACCATATATTTT

size: -
V: TRBV9
D: -
J: TRBJ1-6
CDR3: CASSVGTHNSPLHF
DNA: TGTGCCAGCAGCGTAGGGACACACAATTCACCCCTCCACTTT

size: -
V: TRBV19
D: TRBD1
J: TRBJ1-2
CDR3: CASSTGGYGYTF
DNA: TGTGCCAGTAGTACAGGGGGCTATGGCTACACCTTC

size: -
V: TRBV5-7
D: -
J: TRBJ1-5
CDR3: CASSLTQPQHF
DNA: TGTGCCAGCAGCTTAACACAGCCCCAGCATTTT

size: -
V: TRBV19
D: -
J: TRBJ1-1
CDR3: CASSGTFNTEAFF
DNA: TGTGCCAGCAGTGGGACATTTAACACTGAAGCTTTCTTT

size: -
V: TRBV18
D: TRBD1
J: TRBJ2-1
CDR3: CASSTIDRGGNEQFF
DNA: TGTGCCAGCTCAACCATAGACAGGGGAGGCAATGAGCAGTTCTTC

size: -
V: TRBV6-1
D: -
J: TRBJ1-2
CDR3: CASSDHRAYTF
DNA: TGTGCCAGCAGTGATCACAGGGCCTACACCTTC

size: -
V: TRBV7-9
D: TRBD2
J: TRBJ2-2
CDR3: CASSLAGANTGELFF
DNA: TGTGCCAGCAGCTTGGCGGGGGCGAACACCGGGGAGCTGTTTTTT

size: -
V: TRBV11-2
D: -
J: TRBJ2-1
CDR3: CASSLGGLGSYNEQFF
DNA: TGTGCCAGCAGCTTAGGAGGACTCGGGTCCTACAATGAGCAGTTCTTC

size: -
V: TRBV4-1
D: -
J: TRBJ2-1
CDR3: CASSQEPESSYNEQFF
DNA: TGCGCCAGCAGCCAAGAACCGGAGAGCTCCTACAATGAGCAGTTCTTC

size: -
V: TRBV4-3
D: TRBD1
J: TRBJ2-5
CDR3: CASSQDLATGGLGTQYF
DNA: TGCGCCAGCAGCCAAGATCTGGCGACAGGGGGCCTGGGGACCCAGTACTTC

size: -
V: TRBV27
D: TRBD2
J: TRBJ2-3
CDR3: CASSFLGLAGETSTDTQYF
DNA: TGTGCCAGCAGCTTTTTGGGACTAGCGGGGGAGACTAGCACAGATACGCAGTATTTT

size: -
V: TRBV6-2/TRBV6-3
D: -
J: TRBJ1-2
CDR3: CASSYIQGRGYTF
DNA: TGTGCCAGCAGTTACATCCAGGGCCGAGGCTACACCTTC

size: -
V: TRBV19
D: TRBD1
J: TRBJ1-2
CDR3: CASTRTGDGYTF
DNA: TGTGCCAGTACCCGGACAGGGGATGGCTACACCTTC